These 29 T cell receptor beta chains were all obtained from the same sample, sequenced in a study of CD8 T cells in ankylosing spondylitis listed by TCRdb under 2017. Library preparation was by 5' RACE. Data came from an Illumina HiSeq 2500. TCRdb reworked the public reads: Q25 trimming with fastp, MiXCR clone assembly, productive beta chains retained. Records with the same CDR3 protein are collapsed into one entry carrying the most frequent genes and DNA. Across this sample there are 200,000 to 250,000 distinct CDR3 sequences, with 32% seen only once. The ten biggest clones cover 4% to 5.5% of the sample. The specimen was blood, either unsorted or a sorted T cell fraction (not recorded which). The receptor set was obtained from a male donor with ankylosing spondylitis or in good health (not recorded which).

In its sample, this clonotype was seen a few times. This chain connects TRBV9 to TRBJ1-1; 8 bases match TRBD1. Germline V gene data show CDR1 as SGDLS and CDR2 as YYNGEE. The CDR3 covers 15 residues. V lost 4 bases, J lost 5 bases, and 10 bases stayed unmatched. This CDR3 is CASSFTGGGETEAFF. Here the CDR3 DNA reads TGTGCCAGCAGCTTTACAGGGGGGGGCGAAACTGAAGCTTTCTTT.

This clonotype was detected only a few times. This chain links TRBV29-1 with TRBJ2-3, with D perhaps TRBD1 or TRBD2 (6 bases each). The CDR3 extends over 14 amino acids. V was cut by 1 base and J by 2 bases, with 10 bases left in between. Germline V CDR1 and CDR2: SQVTM, ANQGSEA. CDR3: CSVEVSGATDTQYF. The CDR3 coding sequence is TGCAGCGTTGAAGTTTCGGGGGCCACAGATACGCAGTATTTT.

This clonotype turned up a few times. The chain links TRBV10-3 to TRBJ2-3; 10 nucleotides line up with TRBD2. J gave up 3 bases and V 0 bases, and 12 bases lay outside the gene matches. This CDR3 contains 19 residues. Germline CDR1 ENHRY, CDR2 SYGVKD. The CDR3 loop reads CAISESLWRSGGATDTQYF. CDR3 DNA: TGTGCCATCAGTGAGTCGTTATGGAGGAGCGGGGGGGCTACAGATACGCAGTATTTT.

The CDR3, as DNA: TGTGCCAGCAGTCCCCCAGCGGGGGGGCCGAGGGAGCAGTACTTC. Translated: CASSPPAGGPREQYF. V is TRBV7-9 and J is TRBJ2-7, with 10 bases fitting TRBD2. The CDR3 covers 15 residues. V was clipped by 6 bases and J by 7 bases; unmatched bases: 12. Germline loops: CDR1 SEHNR, CDR2 FQNEAQ (reference sequence).

This clonotype was seen a few times. The genes are TRBV5-1 and TRBJ1-1; the D is unclear. The V and J ends lost 0 bases and 1 base respectively, with 7 bases between them. Germline loops: CDR1 SGHRS, CDR2 YFSETQ. This CDR3 spans 14 amino acids. CDR3 sequence reads: CASSLESGNTEAFF. The CDR3 nucleotides read TGCGCCAGCAGCTTGGAATCAGGGAACACTGAAGCTTTCTTT. Complete variable domain (other parts from reference TRBV5-1 and TRBJ1-1): KAGVTQTPRYLIKTRGQQVTLSCSPISGHRSVSWYQQTPGQGLQFLFEYFSETQRNKGNFPGRFSGRQFSNSRSEMNVSTLELGDSALYLCASSLESGNTEAFFGQGTRLTVV.

The V call is TRBV4-2, the J call TRBJ2-1, with D possibly matching TRBD2 (5 bases). Trimming stripped 0 bases from V and 0 bases from J, with 9 bases between. Germline V gene lookup returns CDR1 LGHNA and CDR2 YNFKEQ. The CDR3 is made up of 16 amino acids. The CDR3 DNA is TGTGCCAGCAGCCAAGATCACCTAGCCTCCTACAATGAGCAGTTCTTC. It specifies CASSQDHLASYNEQFF.

The V gene is TRBV20-1, the J gene TRBJ2-3, with 8 nucleotides matching TRBD2. Germline-derived CDR1 and CDR2 are DFQATT and SNEGSKA (reference sequence). Germline trimming cut 3 bases from V and 4 bases from J; bases unmatched to any gene: 9. The CDR3 is 15 residues long. The CDR3 reads CSARGRGGRADTQYF. As DNA, the CDR3 is TGCAGTGCTAGGGGACGGGGGGGCCGGGCAGATACGCAGTATTTT.

The chain is built from TRBV12-3 or TRBV12-4 and TRBJ1-3, with D perhaps matching TRBD1 (5 bases). Trimming took off 1 base at V and 0 bases at J, with 10 bases between the two ends. The CDR3 totals 16 residues. The CDR3 region has the DNA TGTGCCAGCAGTTTAGGGGACCCGCGCTCTGGAAACACCATATATTTT. Protein sequence: CASSLGDPRSGNTIYF.

This clonotype was seen more than once but under ten times. V gene TRBV7-6 combines with J gene TRBJ2-3; 9 bases map to TRBD2. The V gene end was trimmed by 2 bases and the J gene end by 2 bases; junction bases not matched to a gene: 8. This CDR3 has 17 amino acids. CDR1 is SGHVS and CDR2 is FNYEAQ in the germline V gene. The CDR3 DNA sequence: TGTGCCAGCAGCTTATGGGCTAGCGGGGCTTCCACAGATACGCAGTATTTT. Translating it yields CASSLWASGASTDTQYF.

The gene calls are TRBV2 and TRBJ2-1, with 8 bases aligning to TRBD2. CDR3 length: 14 amino acids. The J segment lost 3 bases and the V segment lost 4 bases, leaving 2 bases of the junction unmatched. Germline assignment: CDR1 SNHLY and CDR2 FYNNEI. The CDR3 DNA sequence: TGTGCCAGCAGTGGTAGCGGGAACTACAATGAGCAGTTCTTC. It translates to CASSGSGNYNEQFF.

This clonotype has only a few counts. This chain uses TRBV7-3 with TRBJ1-1, with a possible D match to TRBD1 (5 bases). CDR1 and CDR2 from the germline V gene are SGHTA and FQGTGA. This CDR3 spans 15 amino acids. The V gene lost 3 bases and the J gene lost 4 bases, with 15 bases spanning the gap. CDR3 amino acids: CASSLSGGTGTEAFF. The CDR3 DNA reads TGTGCCAGCAGCTTGTCGGGGGGAACTGGCACTGAAGCTTTCTTT.

The chain recombines TRBV20-1 with TRBJ1-2; 7 bases map to TRBD1. Per the germline V gene, CDR1 is DFQATT and CDR2 is SNEGSKA (reference sequence). The CDR3 sequence is 15 residues long. The V segment lost 3 bases and the J segment 1 base; nucleotides outside the gene matches: 8. The chain's CDR3 is CSASLTGQVNYGYTF. CDR3 in DNA: TGCAGTGCTAGCTTAACCGGACAGGTTAACTATGGCTACACCTTC.

This clonotype has just one count. The genes are TRBV5-1 and TRBJ2-1; no firm D call. Germline V CDR1 and CDR2: SGHRS, YFSETQ. Deletions cut 3 bases from V and 0 bases from J, with 10 bases between. The CDR3 sequence is 15 residues long. The CDR3 sequence is CASSSSLSSYNEQFF. Here the CDR3 DNA reads TGCGCCAGCAGCTCCAGCCTTAGCTCCTACAATGAGCAGTTCTTC.

The rearrangement links TRBV29-1 to TRBJ2-1, with TRBD1 identical over 7 bases. The V segment lost 6 bases and the J segment 0 bases; nucleotides outside the gene matches: 14. Germline CDR1 reads SQVTM; CDR2 reads ANQGSEA. There are 17 residues in the CDR3. The CDR3 is CSVLGHADRSSYNEQFF. DNA of the CDR3: TGCAGCGTCCTCGGGCACGCGGACAGGAGCTCCTACAATGAGCAGTTCTTC.

This sequence joins TRBV7-2 and TRBJ1-4, with D hard to call. Per the germline V gene, CDR1 is SGHTA and CDR2 is FQGNSA. This CDR3 region has 15 residues. Trimming cost V 5 bases and J 5 bases, with 15 bases left between them. The CDR3, as DNA: TGTGCCAGCAGCAAGCCCGGGGAATCCAATGAAAAACTGTTTTTT. Translating gives CASSKPGESNEKLFF.

The J gene is TRBJ2-5, the V gene TRBV7-9; 9 nucleotides agree with TRBD1. The CDR3 runs 15 residues. V was pared by 5 bases and J by 5 bases, with 9 bases of the junction left unmatched. Looked up from germline, CDR1 is SEHNR and CDR2 is FQNEAQ (reference sequence). CDR3 DNA sequence: TGTGCCAGCAGCGCACCGGGACAGGGAACGGAGACCCAGTACTTC. Protein sequence: CASSAPGQGTETQYF.

This sequence joins TRBV27 and TRBJ2-7; 11 nucleotides agree with TRBD1. V shed 3 bases, J shed 3 bases, and the junction held 4 bases outside the gene matches. CDR1 is MNHEY and CDR2 is SMNVEV in the germline V gene (reference sequence). This CDR3 is built from 15 residues. As DNA, the CDR3 is TGTGCCAGCAGTTTGGCCGGGACAGGGGGCTACGAGCAGTACTTC. Translated: CASSLAGTGGYEQYF.

This clonotype has more than one count but fewer than ten. J is TRBJ2-2 and V is TRBV12-3 or TRBV12-4; 8 positions agree with TRBD1. The CDR3 is made up of 15 amino acids. With 7 bases clipped from V and 1 base from J, the junction kept 5 bases outside the gene matches. DNA of the CDR3: TGTGCCAGCAAGGCCGGGACAGGGAACACCGGGGAGCTGTTTTTT. Translating it yields CASKAGTGNTGELFF.

J is TRBJ2-3 and V is TRBV11-2; D gene uncertain. Per the germline V gene, CDR1 is SGHAT and CDR2 is FQNNGV. The CDR3 covers 14 residues. Trimming removed 6 bases from V and 0 bases from J, with 10 bases in between. The CDR3 loop is CASRVRPSTDTQYF. The CDR3 coding sequence is TGTGCCAGCAGGGTACGCCCTAGCACAGATACGCAGTATTTT.

There are many counts of this clonotype. The chain couples TRBV29-1 to TRBJ1-2; maybe TRBD1 (6 bases). Per germline, CDR1 SQVTM and CDR2 ANQGSEA. V was trimmed by 3 bases and J by 7 bases, leaving 15 bases between them. The CDR3 loop spans 13 amino acids. CDR3 sequence (DNA): TGCAGCGTTGAGAATACCGGGACACTTGGCTACACCTTC. Protein sequence: CSVENTGTLGYTF. Full variable domain (missing parts from reference TRBV29-1 and TRBJ1-2): SAVISQKPSRDICQRGTSLTIQCQVDSQVTMMFWYRQQPGQSLTLIATANQGSEATYESGFVIDKFPISRPNLTFSTLTVSNMSPEDSSIYLCSVENTGTLGYTFGSGTRLTVV.

This chain joins TRBV28 and TRBJ1-5; possibly TRBD1 for D (5 bases). In germline, CDR1 is MDHEN, CDR2 SYDVKM. The V end lost 2 bases, the J end lost 4 bases, and 12 bases lay between the germline ends. The CDR3 has 15 residues. The CDR3 protein is CASSLAQGLNQPQHF. CDR3 DNA: TGTGCCAGCAGTTTAGCCCAGGGTCTAAATCAGCCCCAGCATTTT.

The chain combines TRBV5-1 with TRBJ1-1, with a weak D call TRBD1 (6 bases). V lost 2 bases, J lost 4 bases, and 12 bases lay in between. This CDR3 is 14 amino acids long. The V gene's germline CDR1 is SGHRS and CDR2 YFSETQ. This CDR3 reads CASSLGQQLTEAFF. The CDR3 DNA sequence: TGCGCCAGCAGCTTAGGACAGCAGCTCACTGAAGCTTTCTTT.

The chain employs TRBV29-1 and TRBJ1-5; the D is unclear. The germline CDR1 and CDR2 sequences are SQVTM and ANQGSEA. This CDR3 has 13 amino acids. V shed 5 bases and J shed 6 bases, with 14 bases lying between them. The chain's CDR3 is CSVRYSAGQPQHF. The DNA of the CDR3 is TGCAGCGTTCGTTATTCGGCGGGTCAGCCCCAGCATTTT. The variable domain in full, with the rest retrieved from reference TRBV29-1 and TRBJ1-5, is SAVISQKPSRDICQRGTSLTIQCQVDSQVTMMFWYRQQPGQSLTLIATANQGSEATYESGFVIDKFPISRPNLTFSTLTVSNMSPEDSSIYLCSVRYSAGQPQHFGDGTRLSIL.

The chain employs TRBV12-3 or TRBV12-4 and TRBJ2-7, with 9 bases that match TRBD1. The CDR3 contains 13 residues. Unmatched junction bases numbered 5, after V lost 5 bases and J lost 6 bases. Here the CDR3 DNA reads TGTGCCAGCAGTGGGACAGGGTTGGGCGAGCAGTACTTC. As protein: CASSGTGLGEQYF.

V gene TRBV20-1 combines with J gene TRBJ1-2; TRBD1 matches 8 bases. V was pared by 0 bases and J by 2 bases, with 5 bases of the junction left unmatched. The CDR3 is made up of 15 amino acids. Germline-derived CDR1 and CDR2 are DFQATT and SNEGSKA (reference sequence). DNA of the CDR3: TGCAGTGCTAGAGAGACCGGGACAGGAAACTATGGCTACACCTTC. Its translation is CSARETGTGNYGYTF.

The gene calls are TRBV5-1 and TRBJ2-6; tentative D call: TRBD1 (6 bases). The germline V and J ends were trimmed by 5 bases and 0 bases, with 12 bases remaining between them. CDR1 and CDR2 from the germline V gene are SGHRS and YFSETQ. CDR3 length equals 16 residues. CDR3: CASSGQPSSGANVLTF. The CDR3 DNA reads as TGCGCCAGCAGTGGACAGCCGAGCTCTGGGGCCAACGTCCTGACTTTC.

This chain links TRBV15 with TRBJ2-7, with D unresolved. CDR1 and CDR2 from the germline V gene are LNHNV and YYDKDF (reference sequence). Trimming shortened V by 0 bases and J by 2 bases, and 11 bases separated the two germline ends. This CDR3 spans 15 amino acids. The CDR3, as DNA: TGTGCCACCAGCAGAGATCTCGGGCAGACCTACGAGCAGTACTTC. Encoded protein: CATSRDLGQTYEQYF.

The chain recombines TRBV20-1 with TRBJ1-6; D gene unclear. There are 17 residues in the CDR3. Germline lookup yields CDR1 DFQATT and CDR2 SNEGSKA (reference sequence). V was pared by 0 bases and J by 2 bases, with 14 bases between. The DNA for the CDR3 is TGCAGTGCTAGAGATTCGGGGAAAGGGACCTATAATTCACCCCTCCACTTT. It is translated as CSARDSGKGTYNSPLHF.

The genes are TRBV5-1 and TRBJ1-1; tentative D call: TRBD1 (6 bases). The CDR3 is 18 residues long. From germline, CDR1 is SGHRS and CDR2 YFSETQ. V dropped 0 bases and J dropped 0 bases, with 18 bases sitting between them. The CDR3 region is CASSLEGGPPFMNTEAFF. The DNA for the CDR3 is TGCGCCAGCAGCTTGGAGGGGGGGCCACCCTTCATGAACACTGAAGCTTTCTTT.